This T cell receptor (beta chain) was recorded in a study of CXCR3-negative and CXCR3-positive naive CD8 T cells (dated by TCRdb to about 2019). Broadly, across the study: In total, 130 million to 150 million TRB reads were obtained, which works out to roughly 1.5 +/- 0.3 million reads per library. Naive subsets from about five donors and memory cells from 3 donors were included in the TRBV-TRBJ cluster analysis. Data from some twelve donors, pooled across two independent experiments, went into the diversity and physicochemical repertoire analyses.

Overall study outcomes, separate from this receptor: Repertoire diversity was comparably high in both naive subsets but much lower in memory CD8+ T cells. Because surface CD5, which has been linked to self-reactivity in mice, was comparable between naive subsets, TCR interaction strength was also inferred from TRB CDR3 physicochemical properties. Naive CXCR3-negative and CXCR3-positive cells from the same donor showed similar TRBV-TRBJ usage, whereas memory cells showed distinct patterns. Compared with CXCR3-negative naive cells, CXCR3-positive naive cells had TRB CDR3s with higher hydrophobicity (lower Kidera factor 4), lower energy, and higher strength and volume indices. Freshly isolated PBMCs were used for most assays because CXCR3 expression partially decreased after cryopreservation.

The listed sequencing device is NextSeq 550. The Human TCR Profiling Kit (MiLaboratory) was used to make UMI-labeled 5' RACE TRB cDNA libraries. cDNA synthesis used the entire amount of extracted RNA, and PCR amplification then used the entire amount of cDNA produced. Libraries were prepared in parallel with an identical number of PCR cycles. In the original analysis: With a requirement of at least two reads per UMI, MIGEC and MiXCR extracted about 50,000 +/- 10,000 unique UMI-labeled TRB cDNA molecules per library. Each library averaged about 37,000 +/- 9,700 functional in-frame TRB CDR3 nucleotide clonotypes without stop codons. After downsampling to 5000 UMI-labeled TRB molecules per sample, diversity metrics such as normalized Shannon-Wiener and Chao1 were calculated in VDJtools. For the central five CDR3 residues, VDJtools calculated physicochemical properties weighted by clonotype size, namely interaction energy, strength, volume and Kidera factor 4. Through TCRdb reprocessing, the reads give one entry per CDR3 protein sequence; DNA is omitted. The V and J calls and clone size are TCRdb's, not the authors'. The sample's records list more than 65,000 distinct CDR3 sequences. The ten biggest clones cover nearly 1.5% of the sample.

On this clonotype itself: Its antigen remains undetermined.

According to the germline V gene, CDR1 reads MGHRA and CDR2 reads YSYEKL. Including cysteine and phenylalanine, the CDR3 has 13 amino acids. No nucleotide data were recorded. Each CD8+ T cell subset was flow-sorted in triplicate, and 300,000 or so cells per subset were placed directly into RLT lysis buffer. To exclude memory contaminants, naive CD8+ T cells were stringently defined as CD45RO-CCR7+CD27+CD95-. Peripheral blood mononuclear cells were isolated from buffy coats by standard density gradient centrifugation. Naive CXCR3-negative and CXCR3-positive CD8+ T cells were flow-sorted using a FACSAria III. Total RNA was extracted from sorted cells with an RNeasy Mini Kit.

This sequence was found in a human donor in good health. Some clones in this sample may be carry-over from other donors' samples. The chain is made from TRBV4-1 and TRBJ2-5. The sample consisted of naive CXCR3- CD8+ T cells from blood. The label giving this sample's cell subset or site can be read as: CD45RO-CCR7+CD27+CD95- naive CD8+ T cells lacking CXCR3 (TNR3-). The CDR3 is CASSQEVEETQYF.